This entry lists 20 T cell receptor beta chains sequenced from one sample in a study of blood T cell repertoires in COVID-19. TCRdb's copy holds only in-frame clones and misses some; the assay was immunoSEQ multiplex PCR. This table holds roughly 87,000 clones, around 88% found once. The specimen was peripheral blood. The receptors originated from a human donor in a cohort sampled during active COVID-19.

The rearrangement joins TRBV7-9 to TRBJ2-1, with 8 bases that match TRBD2. Germline loops: CDR1 SEHNR, CDR2 FQNEAQ (reference sequence). The CDR3 has 15 amino acids. The J segment lost 7 bases and the V segment lost 4 bases, leaving 9 bases of the junction unmatched. The CDR3 loop reads CASSSVSGAGNEQFF. The CDR3 DNA reads TGTGCCAGCAGCTCCGTTAGCGGGGCCGGGAATGAGCAGTTCTTC. Based on the CDR3 plus reference TRBV7-9 and TRBJ2-1, the full variable domain is DTGVSQNPRHKITKRGQNVTFRCDPISEHNRLYWYRQTLGQGPEFLTYFQNEAQLEKSRLLSDRFSAERPKGSFSTLEIQRTEQGDSAMYLCASSSVSGAGNEQFFGPGTRLTVL.

Here the CDR3 reads CSVETRGSGTSGGADTQYF. CDR3 coding DNA: TGCAGCGTTGAAACGCGGGGATCCGGGACTAGCGGGGGGGCAGATACGCAGTATTTT. V is TRBV29-1 and J is TRBJ2-3, with 16 bases identical to TRBD2. CDR1 and CDR2 from the germline V gene are SQVTM and ANQGSEA. J was trimmed by 4 bases and V by 2 bases; bases with no gene match: 12. CDR3 length equals 19 residues.

The CDR3 region is CASSRRPTSGRVDTQYF. The DNA for the CDR3 is TGTGCCAGCAGTCGGCGCCCCACTAGCGGGCGGGTAGATACGCAGTATTTT. The rearrangement joins TRBV6-6 to TRBJ2-3; 9 bases agree with TRBD2. The germline gives CDR1 MNHNY, CDR2 SVGAGI (reference sequence). The CDR3 contains 17 residues. J gave up 5 bases and V 5 bases, and 14 bases lay outside the gene matches.

The chain joins TRBV5-1 to TRBJ2-3; tentatively, D is TRBD2 (6 bases). V lost 4 bases and J lost 5, with 14 bases in between. CDR1 SGHRS and CDR2 YFSETQ come from the germline V gene. CDR3 length: 14 amino acids. The CDR3 coding sequence is TGCGCCAGCAGCGGGGGACTCCTCGGAGATACGCAGTATTTT. It translates to CASSGGLLGDTQYF.

About this clone itself: This same CDR3 is encoded by further DNA sequences in the sample. V and J are TRBV9 and TRBJ2-1; D uncertain. Trimming removed 0 bases from V and 9 bases from J, with 4 bases in between. The CDR3 totals 11 residues. Germline V gene lookup returns CDR1 SGDLS and CDR2 YYNGEE. CDR3: CASSVGGEQFF. The CDR3, as DNA: TGTGCCAGCAGCGTAGGCGGTGAGCAGTTCTTC.

This sequence joins TRBV30 and TRBJ2-1; 7 positions match TRBD2. Trimming cost V 4 bases and J 4 bases; bases outside gene matches: 7. Germline CDR1 GTSNPN, CDR2 SVGIG (reference sequence). The CDR3 contains 14 residues. The CDR3 DNA follows: TGTGCCTGGACCCGACGGGGGGATTACAATGAGCAGTTCTTC. Translating it yields CAWTRRGDYNEQFF.

The rearrangement joins TRBV6-2 or TRBV6-3 to TRBJ1-5, with unresolved D. This CDR3 has 16 residues. From germline, CDR1 is MNHEY and CDR2 SVGEGT. V was clipped by 6 bases and J by 0 bases, with 15 bases between them. The CDR3 loop is CASSLETSHSNQPQHF. For the CDR3, the DNA is TGTGCCAGCAGCCTAGAGACATCCCATAGCAATCAGCCCCAGCATTTT.

The V and J genes are TRBV19 and TRBJ1-4; 9 nucleotides align to TRBD1. This CDR3 has 14 amino acids. The V and J ends lost 9 bases and 13 bases, in that order; junction bases with no gene match: 15. Germline V gene sequence: CDR1 LNHDA, CDR2 SQIVND (reference sequence). CDR3 DNA sequence: TGTGCCAGCTTCGAAGGGACAGGGACTCCTATACTGTTTTTT. Encoded protein: CASFEGTGTPILFF.

The chain combines TRBV7-9 with TRBJ2-1, with 13 bases aligning to TRBD2. CDR3 length: 18 amino acids. Germline CDR1 is SEHNR and CDR2 is FQNEAQ (reference sequence). Trimming at V came to 1 base and at J to 0 bases, leaving 3 bases not matched to a gene. CDR3 bases: TGTGCCAGCAGCTTAGGGACTAGCGGGAGAAGCTCCTACAATGAGCAGTTCTTC. It translates to CASSLGTSGRSSYNEQFF.

This clone was detected once. In DNA form, the CDR3 reads TGTGCCAGCAGTTATGAACGGGAGGCCCTCCAAGAGACCCAGTACTTC. Encoded protein: CASSYEREALQETQYF. The chain combines TRBV6-5 with TRBJ2-5, with 7 bases that match TRBD2. The V gene's germline CDR1 is MNHEY and CDR2 SVGAGI. CDR3 length equals 16 residues. With V trimmed by 3 bases and J by 1 base, 8 bases remained unmatched.

V usage is TRBV10-2 and J usage is TRBJ2-7, with D hard to call. The CDR3 contains 13 residues. Looked up from germline, CDR1 is WSHSY and CDR2 is SAAADI. Trimming shortened V by 0 bases and J by 4 bases, and 7 bases separated the two germline ends. CDR3 protein: CASSESAQYEQYF. The CDR3 DNA reads as TGCGCCAGCAGTGAGTCGGCCCAATACGAGCAGTACTTC.

The chain couples TRBV5-6 to TRBJ2-1, with D possibly being TRBD2 (5 bases). In germline, CDR1 is SGHDT, CDR2 YYEEEE. The CDR3 length is 15 residues. Trimming took 4 bases from V and 6 from J, leaving 17 bases between them. CDR3 protein: CASSENPSGTNEQFF. The CDR3 bases are TGTGCCAGCAGCGAAAACCCCAGCGGTACCAATGAGCAGTTCTTC.

The chain couples TRBV20-1 to TRBJ1-5; 10 bases line up with TRBD1. CDR1 is DFQATT, CDR2 SNEGSKA, per germline (reference sequence). The CDR3 extends over 14 amino acids. With 3 bases clipped from V and 5 bases from J, the junction kept 4 bases outside the gene matches. CDR3 in amino acids: CSASPGQGDQPQHF. The CDR3 region has the DNA TGCAGTGCTAGTCCCGGACAGGGGGATCAGCCCCAGCATTTT.

The chain couples TRBV15 to TRBJ1-2; D unresolved. This CDR3 comprises 12 residues. V was shortened by 3 bases and J by 1 base, with 3 bases between the two germline ends. Germline lookup yields CDR1 LNHNV and CDR2 YYDKDF (reference sequence). The DNA of the CDR3 is TGTGCCACCAGCAGCCTTAACTATGGCTACACCTTC. This encodes CATSSLNYGYTF.

The V gene is TRBV6-6, the J gene TRBJ2-7; TRBD1 agrees at 7 bases. The CDR3 is 14 amino acids. The V gene's germline CDR1 is MNHNY and CDR2 SVGAGI (reference sequence). V was pared by 6 bases and J by 1 base, with 6 bases of the junction left unmatched. CDR3 nucleotide sequence: TGTGCCAGCAGGACAGGGAGTAATTCCTACGAGCAGTACTTC. Translated: CASRTGSNSYEQYF.

The chain links TRBV24-1 to TRBJ2-5; 9 bases fit TRBD1. Germline values: CDR1 KGHDR, CDR2 SFDVKD. The CDR3 totals 16 residues. V was pared by 4 bases and J by 5 bases, with 10 bases of the junction left unmatched. CDR3 DNA: TGTGCCACCAGTGACACCGGGACAGGGAGTAGGGAGACCCAGTACTTC. Residues: CATSDTGTGSRETQYF.

This chain joins TRBV6-4 and TRBJ1-2, with 9 bases identical to TRBD1. Germline values: CDR1 MRHNA, CDR2 SNTAGT. With 4 bases clipped from V and 3 bases from J, the junction kept 6 bases outside the gene matches. The CDR3 length is 15 residues. CDR3 protein: CASSVEQGAHYGYTF. In nucleotides, the CDR3 is TGTGCCAGCAGTGTGGAACAGGGGGCACACTATGGCTACACCTTC.

The gene calls are TRBV10-3 and TRBJ2-3; D gene ambiguous. The V gene's germline CDR1 is ENHRY and CDR2 SYGVKD. The CDR3 length is 13 residues. V gave up 7 bases and J gave up 1 base, with 9 bases separating them. The CDR3 loop is CAITPRGTDTQYF. In DNA form, the CDR3 reads TGTGCCATCACTCCACGGGGCACAGATACGCAGTATTTT.

The rearrangement joins TRBV6-5 to TRBJ1-6; a weak D match, TRBD1 (6 bases). CDR1 and CDR2 from the germline V gene are MNHEY and SVGAGI. Deletions cut 6 bases from V and 6 bases from J, with 12 bases between. This CDR3 contains 14 residues. The CDR3 sequence is CASSPGQANSPLHF. The DNA of the CDR3 is TGTGCCAGCAGCCCGGGACAAGCTAATTCACCCCTCCACTTT.

The rearrangement joins TRBV4-3 to TRBJ1-5, with D unresolved. V lost 4 bases, J lost 6 bases, and 10 bases lay in between. The CDR3 runs to 13 residues. From germline, CDR1 is LGHNA and CDR2 YSLEER. The CDR3 loop is CASSPSSGQPQHF. DNA of the CDR3: TGCGCCAGCAGCCCGAGTTCAGGTCAGCCCCAGCATTTT.